This T cell receptor (beta chain) was identified during a study of neoadjuvant anti-PD-1 for oral cavity cancer. Study information: Around day 43, patients without progression received a fourth nivolumab dose before surgery. Study-wide findings and caveats: Post-nivolumab, blood T cell clonality was significantly elevated in non-responders.

The CDR3 sequence is 15 residues long. Looked up from germline, CDR1 is SGDLS and CDR2 is YYNGEE. V was trimmed by 0 bases and J by 5 bases, leaving 13 bases between them. Assay: immunoSEQ multiplex PCR; the TCRdb copy retains only in-frame clones and omits some. The sample includes fewer than 90,000 clones, around 83% of them seen just once. This clone showed up just once. Its specificity is unknown. Time point defined: after neoadjuvant nivolumab, at surgical resection. The patients had HPV-negative, locally advanced oral cavity squamous cell carcinoma. The sample in question was PBMCs, obtained after nivolumab (anti-PD-1) treatment. The rearrangement links TRBV9 to TRBJ2-3, with D perhaps given as TRBD1 or TRBD2 (5 bases each). This receptor was identified in a person aged 40 to 85 with oral cavity squamous cell carcinoma. The CDR3: CASSVDGGAKDTQYF. CDR3 nucleotide sequence: TGTGCCAGCAGCGTAGATGGGGGAGCTAAAGATACGCAGTATTTT.